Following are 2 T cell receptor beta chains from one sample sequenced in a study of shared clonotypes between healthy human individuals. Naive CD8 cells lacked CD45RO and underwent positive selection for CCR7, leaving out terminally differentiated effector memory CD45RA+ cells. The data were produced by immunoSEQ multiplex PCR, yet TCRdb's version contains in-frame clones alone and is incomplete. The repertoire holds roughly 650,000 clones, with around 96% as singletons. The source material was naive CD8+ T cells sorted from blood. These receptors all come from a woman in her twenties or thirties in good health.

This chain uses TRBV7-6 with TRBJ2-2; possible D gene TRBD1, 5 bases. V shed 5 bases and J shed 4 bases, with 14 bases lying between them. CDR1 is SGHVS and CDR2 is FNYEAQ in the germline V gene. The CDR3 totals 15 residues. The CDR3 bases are TGTGCCAGCAGCATTCCAGGGTTTGGCACCGGGGAGCTGTTTTTT. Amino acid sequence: CASSIPGFGTGELFF.

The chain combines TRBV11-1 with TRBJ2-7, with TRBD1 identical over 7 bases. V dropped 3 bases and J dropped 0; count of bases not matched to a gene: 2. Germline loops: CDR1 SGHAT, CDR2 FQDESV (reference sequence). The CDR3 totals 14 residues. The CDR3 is CASSFRDSSYEQYF. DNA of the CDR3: TGTGCCAGCAGCTTCCGGGACAGCTCCTACGAGCAGTACTTC.